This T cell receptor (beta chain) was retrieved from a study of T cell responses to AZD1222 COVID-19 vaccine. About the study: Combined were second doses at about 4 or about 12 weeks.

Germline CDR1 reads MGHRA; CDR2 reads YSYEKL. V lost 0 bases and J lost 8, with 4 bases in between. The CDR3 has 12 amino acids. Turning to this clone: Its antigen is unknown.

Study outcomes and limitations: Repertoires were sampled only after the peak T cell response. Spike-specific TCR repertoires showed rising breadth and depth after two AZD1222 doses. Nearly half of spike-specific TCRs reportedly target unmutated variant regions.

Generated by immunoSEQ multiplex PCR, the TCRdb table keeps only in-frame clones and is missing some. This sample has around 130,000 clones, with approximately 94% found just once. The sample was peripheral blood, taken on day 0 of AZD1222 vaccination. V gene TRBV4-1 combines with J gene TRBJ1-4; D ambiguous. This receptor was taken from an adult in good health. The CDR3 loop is CASSQDLEKLFF. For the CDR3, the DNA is TGCGCCAGCAGCCAAGATCTGGAAAAACTGTTTTTT.